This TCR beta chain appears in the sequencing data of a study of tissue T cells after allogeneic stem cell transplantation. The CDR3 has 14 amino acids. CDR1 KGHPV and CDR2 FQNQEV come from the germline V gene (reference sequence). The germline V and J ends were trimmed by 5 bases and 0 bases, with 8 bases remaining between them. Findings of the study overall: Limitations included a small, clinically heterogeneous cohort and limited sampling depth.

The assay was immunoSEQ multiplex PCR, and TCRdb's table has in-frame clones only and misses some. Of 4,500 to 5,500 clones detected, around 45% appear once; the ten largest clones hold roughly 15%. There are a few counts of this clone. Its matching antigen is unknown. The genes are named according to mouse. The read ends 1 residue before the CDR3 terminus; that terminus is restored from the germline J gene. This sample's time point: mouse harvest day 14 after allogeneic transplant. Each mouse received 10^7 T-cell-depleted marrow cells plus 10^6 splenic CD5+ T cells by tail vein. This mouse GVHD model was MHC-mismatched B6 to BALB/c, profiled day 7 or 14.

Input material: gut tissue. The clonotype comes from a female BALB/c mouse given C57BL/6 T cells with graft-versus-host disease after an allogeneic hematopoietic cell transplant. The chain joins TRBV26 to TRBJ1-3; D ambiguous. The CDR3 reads CASSTGVSGNTLYF. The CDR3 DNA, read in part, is TGTGCCAGCAGTACCGGGGTTTCTGGAAATACGCTCTAT. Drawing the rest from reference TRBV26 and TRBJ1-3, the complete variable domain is NSKVIQTPRYLVKGQGQKAKMRCIPEKGHPVVFWYQQNKNNEFKFLINFQNQEVLQQIDMTEKRFSAECPSNSPCSLEIQSSEAGDSALYLCASSTGVSGNTLYFGEGSRLIVV.